Listed below are T cell receptor beta chains from one sample, sequenced in a study of CD8+ T cells in alopecia areata. Assay used: immunoSEQ multiplex PCR; TCRdb lists only in-frame clones, some missing. The table shows over 250,000 clones, with over 45% occurring only once. The specimen comprised CD4+ T cells sorted from blood, sampled at roughly week 52, from a patient treated with tofacitinib. The receptor source for this set is a human donor with alopecia areata. CDR3s include the opening cysteine and the closing phenylalanine or tryptophan. Each record gives: V gene, J gene, clone size, D gene, CDR3 DNA, CDR3 protein. A D gene is named only where the DNA matches it firmly. Clone size is stated in some rows and not others, as once, few, many or a class when expanded.

>TRBV30|TRBJ1-2|-|-
TGTGCCTGGAGTAAGGGACTGGCCAAGGTCTATGGCTACACCTTC
CAWSKGLAKVYGYTF
>TRBV30|TRBJ2-7|-|TRBD1
TGTGCCTGGGAACGGACAGGGGTCTCCTACGAGCAGTACTTC
CAWERTGVSYEQYF
>TRBV11-2|TRBJ2-7|-|TRBD1
TGTGCCAGCAGTCCAGGGGGAGTGCAGTACTTC
CASSPGGVQYF
>TRBV7-9|TRBJ2-1|-|TRBD1
TGTGCCAGCAGCTCCTCGGACAGGGGGCCCATTAACAATGAGCAGTTCTTC
CASSSSDRGPINNEQFF
>TRBV29-1|TRBJ2-1|many|-
TGCAGCGTTTTGGGGGGCCGGGCGATGGATGAGCAGTTCTTC
CSVLGGRAMDEQFF
>TRBV10-3|TRBJ1-6|-|-
TGTGCCATCAGTGAGGAGTTTTCACCCCTCCACTTT
CAISEEFSPLHF
>TRBV5-1|TRBJ2-1|-|-
TGCGCCAGCAGCTTGAGTGGGGACGGCAATGAGCAGTTCTTC
CASSLSGDGNEQFF
>TRBV4-3|TRBJ2-7|-|TRBD1
TGCGCCAGCAGCCGTACGGGACAGGGGGAAGTCTACGAGCAGTACTTC
CASSRTGQGEVYEQYF
>TRBV29-1|TRBJ2-3|-|-
TGCAGCGTTGGAGCGAGCACAGATACGCAGTATTTT
CSVGASTDTQYF
>TRBV7-2|TRBJ1-4|-|TRBD1
TGTGCCAGCAGCTTCTCCCAGGGGGGGGAAAAACTGTTTTTT
CASSFSQGGEKLFF
>TRBV5-8|TRBJ1-5|-|-
TGTGCCAGCAGCCTCTTATTCCAGCCCCAGCATTTT
CASSLLFQPQHF
>TRBV30|TRBJ2-3|once|-
TGTGCCTGGGGGGGCGGGGCCACCGATACGCAGTATTTT
CAWGGGATDTQYF
>TRBV29-1|TRBJ2-5|-|-
TGCAGCGTTACCGGGACAAGTGGAGAGACCCAGTACTTC
CSVTGTSGETQYF
>TRBV27|TRBJ1-6|-|TRBD1
TGTGCCAGCAGTTCCCACAGGGGCACCTATAATTCACCCCTCCACTTT
CASSSHRGTYNSPLHF
>TRBV5-1|TRBJ2-1|once|TRBD2
TGCGCCAGCAGCTACACTAGCGGGCTCGTCAATGAGCAGTTCTTC
CASSYTSGLVNEQFF
>TRBV5-6|TRBJ2-1|-|-
TGTGCCAGCAGCTTGGCAGTCACCTACAATGAGCAGTTCTTC
CASSLAVTYNEQFF
>TRBV9|TRBJ2-7|-|-
TGTGCCAGCAGCGTAGGGGTCCCAACAGGCGAGCAGTACTTC
CASSVGVPTGEQYF